Here is one TCR beta chain with its context. Cohort 3 recovered donors had two negative PCRs, clearance, or symptom resolution. These data are taken from a study of blood T cell repertoires in COVID-19. The protocol was immunoSEQ multiplex PCR, while the TCRdb copy is restricted to in-frame clones and leaves out a portion. The table records 200,000 to 300,000 clones, 86% of them present only once. Trimming pared 1 base from V and 2 bases from J, leaving 8 bases between. CDR3 length equals 15 residues. Germline CDR1 reads SSHAT; CDR2 reads FNYEAQ (reference sequence). The material sequenced was PBMCs or T cells enriched from blood (not recorded which). This rearrangement joins TRBV7-7 to TRBJ1-4; D is perhaps TRBD1 (5 bases). The receptor comes from a woman aged 18-29 years who had recovered from COVID-19. DNA for the CDR3: TGTGCCAGCAGCTTAGGTCGGGGGACTAATGAAAAACTGTTTTTT. Translation gives CASSLGRGTNEKLFF.